Each of the 22 T cell receptor beta chains below was sequenced from the same sample in a study of CD8+ T cells in alopecia areata. Treatment noted: oral pan-JAK inhibitor, 5-10 mg twice daily. RNA extraction was followed by reverse transcription into cDNA, which acted as the sequencing template. Sequenced by immunoSEQ multiplex PCR; TCRdb stores in-frame clones only, minus some. This repertoire shows under 250,000 clones, more than 55% found once; its top ten account for over 1%. Source: CD4+ T cells sorted from blood, taken at approximately week 45, from a patient treated with tofacitinib. These receptors were taken from a human donor with alopecia areata.

The chain couples TRBV10-3 to TRBJ2-3; D is ambiguous. The V end lost 6 bases, the J end lost 3 bases, and 13 bases lay between the germline ends. Germline assignment: CDR1 ENHRY and CDR2 SYGVKD. This CDR3 is built from 14 residues. The CDR3 DNA reads as TGTGCCATCAGCAAGCAAACCCCAACAGATACGCAGTATTTT. Amino acids: CAISKQTPTDTQYF.

This clone has a handful of counts. The chain links TRBV7-2 to TRBJ1-5; D not resolved. The length of the CDR3 is 13 residues. V lost 5 bases and J lost 7, with 12 bases in between. Germline V gene sequence: CDR1 SGHTA, CDR2 FQGNSA. The CDR3 loop is CASSDRPGQPQHF. The CDR3 nucleotides read TGTGCCAGCAGCGATAGGCCGGGACAGCCCCAGCATTTT.

This clone is a singleton in its sample. The chain links TRBV5-4 to TRBJ2-3, with D possibly being TRBD1 or TRBD2 (5 bases each). The V end was cut by 5 bases, the J end by 1 base, with 14 bases between. CDR1 SGHNT and CDR2 YYREEE come from the germline V gene (reference sequence). The CDR3 has 15 residues. The CDR3, as DNA: TGTGCCAGCAGTCCTGGGACCCTTGGCACAGATACGCAGTATTTT. Its translation is CASSPGTLGTDTQYF.

The V call is TRBV15, the J call TRBJ1-5; perhaps TRBD1 as D (5 bases). The CDR3 is 15 residues long. Germline CDR1 reads LNHNV; CDR2 reads YYDKDF (reference sequence). Between the trimmed V and J ends, which lost 1 base and 1 base, there was a span of 8 bases. The CDR3 sequence is CATSRVRDSNQPQHF. The CDR3 nucleotides read TGTGCCACCAGCAGAGTAAGGGACAGCAATCAGCCCCAGCATTTT.

This sequence joins TRBV7-2 and TRBJ2-1; D is possibly TRBD1 or TRBD2 (5 bases each). V dropped 3 bases and J dropped 4 bases, with 10 bases sitting between them. The CDR3 loop spans 14 amino acids. The germline gives CDR1 SGHTA, CDR2 FQGNSA. CDR3 DNA: TGTGCCAGCAGCTTCCGGGGCGTTTACAATGAGCAGTTCTTC. It codes for CASSFRGVYNEQFF. The variable domain in full, completed from reference TRBV7-2 and TRBJ2-1, reads GAGVSQSPSNKVTEKGKDVELRCDPISGHTALYWYRQSLGQGLEFLIYFQGNSAPDKSGLPSDRFSAERTGGSVSTLTIQRTQQEDSAVYLCASSFRGVYNEQFFGPGTRLTVL.

This clone was picked up a small number of times. The chain is built from TRBV10-2 and TRBJ1-2, with D unresolved. The V end was cut by 0 bases, the J end by 6 bases, with 8 bases between. The V gene's germline CDR1 is WSHSY and CDR2 SAAADI. The CDR3 extends over 13 amino acids. The DNA of the CDR3 is TGCGCCAGCAGTGAGTCGATTTCGAATGGCTACACCTTC. Translated, it gives CASSESISNGYTF.

This clone was seen a handful of times. The chain carries TRBV2 and TRBJ2-5, with 7 nucleotides matching TRBD1. Germline trimming cut 6 bases from V and 5 bases from J; bases unmatched to any gene: 3. The CDR3 is 12 amino acids. Per the germline V gene, CDR1 is SNHLY and CDR2 is FYNNEI. In nucleotides, the CDR3 is TGTGCCAGCAGAGTACAGGGGGAGACCCAGTACTTC. Residues: CASRVQGETQYF.

V is TRBV29-1 and J is TRBJ2-7; possible D gene TRBD1, 6 bases. Trimming left V 3 bases short and J 1 base short, with 10 bases between. The CDR3 has 13 amino acids. Germline CDR1 SQVTM, CDR2 ANQGSEA. The CDR3 nucleotides are TGCAGCGTTGATGGGGGCGGGTCCTACGAGCAGTACTTC. Translation: CSVDGGGSYEQYF.

This chain links TRBV29-1 with TRBJ1-1, with D unclear. The V gene's germline CDR1 is SQVTM and CDR2 ANQGSEA. V was cut by 4 bases and J by 1 base, with 10 bases left in between. CDR3 length: 13 amino acids. The CDR3 DNA reads as TGCAGCGTTGGTCATCGCCAGAACACTGAAGCTTTCTTT. Amino acids: CSVGHRQNTEAFF. Using reference TRBV29-1 and TRBJ1-1 for the parts outside the CDR3, the full variable domain is SAVISQKPSRDICQRGTSLTIQCQVDSQVTMMFWYRQQPGQSLTLIATANQGSEATYESGFVIDKFPISRPNLTFSTLTVSNMSPEDSSIYLCSVGHRQNTEAFFGQGTRLTVV.

This chain links TRBV5-1 with TRBJ2-1; no clear D. This CDR3 has 14 amino acids. Trimming stripped 0 bases from V and 0 bases from J, with 4 bases between. Germline CDR1 reads SGHRS; CDR2 reads YFSETQ. The CDR3 sequence is CASSLVGSYNEQFF. The CDR3, as DNA: TGCGCCAGCAGCTTGGTTGGCTCCTACAATGAGCAGTTCTTC.

The chain is built from TRBV1 and TRBJ1-1; the table assigns TRBD1, which was not confirmed against the DNA. TRBV1 is a pseudogene. The CDR3 runs 18 residues. The CDR3 DNA reads as TGCACCAGCTTCCTACCGGGACAGGGCCGCCTCTTGGACACTGAAGCTTTCTTT. Translated, it gives CTSFLPGQGRLLDTEAFF.

The J gene is TRBJ2-2, the V gene TRBV7-2, with 10 bases aligning to TRBD2. The CDR3 length is 13 residues. Germline V CDR1 and CDR2: SGHTA, FQGNSA. The V gene end was trimmed by 6 bases and the J gene end by 14 bases; junction bases not matched to a gene: 9. The CDR3, as DNA: TGTGCCAGCAGTCTACCCACTAGCGGGGTTCTGTTTTTT. Its translation is CASSLPTSGVLFF. The entire variable domain, with the rest obtained from reference TRBV7-2 and TRBJ2-2, is as follows: GAGVSQSPSNKVTEKGKDVELRCDPISGHTALYWYRQSLGQGLEFLIYFQGNSAPDKSGLPSDRFSAERTGGSVSTLTIQRTQQEDSAVYLCASSLPTSGVLFFGEGSRLTVL.

V is TRBV4-1 and J is TRBJ1-6; unclear D gene. CDR3 size: 13 residues. Trimming cost V 0 bases and J 7 bases, with 4 bases left between them. Germline-derived CDR1 and CDR2 are MGHRA and YSYEKL. The CDR3 region is CASSQELNSPLHF. The CDR3 DNA is TGCGCCAGCAGCCAAGAACTAAATTCACCCCTCCACTTT.

The J gene is TRBJ2-3, the V gene TRBV2; the D gene is possibly TRBD1 (5 bases). CDR1 and CDR2 from the germline V gene are SNHLY and FYNNEI. This CDR3 is 13 amino acids long. The V and J ends lost 6 bases and 1 base respectively, with 8 bases between them. Written as DNA, the CDR3 is TGTGCCAGCAGGGAGACAGGCACAGATACGCAGTATTTT. This translates into CASRETGTDTQYF. Full variable domain (missing parts from reference TRBV2 and TRBJ2-3): EPEVTQTPSHQVTQMGQEVILRCVPISNHLYFYWYRQILGQKVEFLVSFYNNEISEKSEIFDDQFSVERPDGSNFTLKIRSTKLEDSAMYFCASRETGTDTQYFGPGTRLTVL.

The CDR3 reads CAGGRGDYGYTF. As DNA, the CDR3 is TGTGCAGGGGGGAGAGGGGACTATGGCTACACCTTC. This chain links TRBV2 with TRBJ1-2, with D tentatively TRBD1 (6 bases). CDR1 SNHLY and CDR2 FYNNEI come from the germline V gene. This CDR3 has 12 amino acids.

The V and J genes are TRBV30 and TRBJ2-1; 8 bases fit TRBD1. There are 15 residues in the CDR3. J gave up 8 bases and V 0 bases, and 9 bases lay outside the gene matches. Germline V gives CDR1 GTSNPN, CDR2 SVGIG (reference sequence). In nucleotides, the CDR3 is TGTGCCTGGAGTGTTAGTCAGGGGGCCTTCGATGAGCAGTTCTTC. Its protein product is CAWSVSQGAFDEQFF.

V and J are TRBV7-2 and TRBJ2-2; unclear D gene. Germline V lookup: CDR1 SGHTA, CDR2 FQGNSA. CDR3 length equals 16 residues. The V and J ends lost 1 base and 6 bases respectively, with 15 bases between them. CDR3 bases: TGTGCCAGCAGCTTAGTAGTAGCACTAACCCCCGGGGAGCTGTTTTTT. Protein sequence: CASSLVVALTPGELFF.

The count of this clone is one. The V call is TRBV6-6, the J call TRBJ2-6; D not resolved. The germline V and J ends were trimmed by 11 bases and 0 bases, with 8 bases remaining between them. The CDR3 length is 13 residues. Germline CDR1 reads MNHNY; CDR2 reads SVGAGI (reference sequence). In DNA form, the CDR3 reads TGTGCCGCAGGAAGCTCTGGGGCCAACGTCCTGACTTTC. Protein: CAAGSSGANVLTF.

The CDR3 is CSVAGGSGSIHEQYF. The CDR3 bases are TGCAGCGTTGCCGGGGGGTCAGGGAGTATCCACGAGCAGTACTTC. The chain couples TRBV29-1 to TRBJ2-7; 7 nucleotides align to TRBD2. From germline, CDR1 is SQVTM and CDR2 ANQGSEA. J lost 5 bases, V lost 4 bases, and 14 bases had no gene match. The CDR3 loop spans 15 amino acids.

The chain employs TRBV29-1 and TRBJ2-1; D is possibly TRBD1 or TRBD2 (5 bases each). CDR1 is SQVTM, CDR2 ANQGSEA, per germline. The CDR3 totals 16 residues. V lost 6 bases and J lost 0, with 18 bases in between. CDR3 nucleotides: TGCAGCGTGAGAGGGGCCAGGCAAAGCTCCTACAATGAGCAGTTCTTC. This gives the protein CSVRGARQSSYNEQFF.

This chain uses TRBV27 with TRBJ1-5; 9 nucleotides align to TRBD1. Germline values: CDR1 MNHEY, CDR2 SMNVEV (reference sequence). V lost 4 bases to trimming and J lost 5 bases; unmatched junction nucleotides: 12. The CDR3 consists of 17 residues. The CDR3 sequence is CASSSRTGVPLHQPQHF. The CDR3 bases are TGTGCCAGCAGTTCCCGGACAGGGGTCCCTCTCCATCAGCCCCAGCATTTT.

This clone was detected only a few times. The chain links TRBV6-1 to TRBJ2-3, with D unclear. The CDR3 runs to 11 residues. Trimming took 5 bases from V and 0 from J, leaving 0 bases between them. In germline, CDR1 is MNHNS, CDR2 SASEGT. The CDR3 is CASSSTDTQYF. The CDR3 nucleotides are TGTGCCAGCAGTAGCACAGATACGCAGTATTTT.